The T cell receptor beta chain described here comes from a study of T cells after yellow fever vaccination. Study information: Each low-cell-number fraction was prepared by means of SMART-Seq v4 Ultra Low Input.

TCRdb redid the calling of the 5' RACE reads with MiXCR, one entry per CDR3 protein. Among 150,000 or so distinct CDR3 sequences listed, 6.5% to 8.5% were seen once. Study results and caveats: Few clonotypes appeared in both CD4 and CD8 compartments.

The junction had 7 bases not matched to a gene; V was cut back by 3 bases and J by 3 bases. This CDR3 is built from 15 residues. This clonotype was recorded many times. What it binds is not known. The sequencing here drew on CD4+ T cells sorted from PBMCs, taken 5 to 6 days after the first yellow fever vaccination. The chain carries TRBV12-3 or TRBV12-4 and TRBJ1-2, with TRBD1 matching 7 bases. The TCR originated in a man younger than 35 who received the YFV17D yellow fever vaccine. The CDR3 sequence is CASSFQQGLDYGYTF. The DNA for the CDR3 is TGTGCCAGCAGTTTCCAACAGGGGCTGGACTATGGCTACACCTTC.